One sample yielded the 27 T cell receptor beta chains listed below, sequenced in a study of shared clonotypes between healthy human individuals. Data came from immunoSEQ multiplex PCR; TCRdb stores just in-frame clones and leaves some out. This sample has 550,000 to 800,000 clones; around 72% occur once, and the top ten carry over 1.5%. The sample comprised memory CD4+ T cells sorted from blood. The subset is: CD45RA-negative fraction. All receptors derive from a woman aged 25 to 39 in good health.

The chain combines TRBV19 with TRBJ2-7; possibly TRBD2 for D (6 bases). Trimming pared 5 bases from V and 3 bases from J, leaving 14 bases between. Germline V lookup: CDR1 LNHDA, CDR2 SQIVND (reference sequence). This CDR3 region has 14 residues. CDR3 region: CASSLVVGSYEQYF. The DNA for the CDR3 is TGTGCCAGTAGTCTAGTGGTCGGGAGCTACGAGCAGTACTTC.

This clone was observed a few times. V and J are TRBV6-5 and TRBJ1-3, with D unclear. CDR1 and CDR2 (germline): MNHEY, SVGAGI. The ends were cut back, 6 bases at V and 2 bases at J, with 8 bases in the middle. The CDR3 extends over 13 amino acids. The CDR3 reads CASSELAGNTIYF. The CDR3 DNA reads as TGTGCCAGCAGCGAGCTAGCTGGAAACACCATATATTTT.

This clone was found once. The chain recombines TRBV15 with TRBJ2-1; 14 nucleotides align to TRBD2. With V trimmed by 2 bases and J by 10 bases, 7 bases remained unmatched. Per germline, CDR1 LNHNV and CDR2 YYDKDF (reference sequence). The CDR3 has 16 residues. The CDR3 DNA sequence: TGTGCCACCAGCAGAAGCCACGGACTAGCGGGAGGCGAGCAGTTCTTC. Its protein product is CATSRSHGLAGGEQFF. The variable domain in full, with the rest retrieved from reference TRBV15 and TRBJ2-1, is DAMVIQNPRYQVTQFGKPVTLSCSQTLNHNVMYWYQQKSSQAPKLLFHYYDKDFNNEADTPDNFQSRRPNTSFCFLDIRSPGLGDTAMYLCATSRSHGLAGGEQFFGPGTRLTVL.

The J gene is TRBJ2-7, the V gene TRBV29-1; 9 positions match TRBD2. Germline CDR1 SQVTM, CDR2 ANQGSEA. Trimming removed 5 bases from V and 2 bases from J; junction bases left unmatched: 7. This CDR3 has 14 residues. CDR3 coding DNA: TGCAGCGTTCGTGGGCGGGAGGGTACCTACGAGCAGTACTTC. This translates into CSVRGREGTYEQYF.

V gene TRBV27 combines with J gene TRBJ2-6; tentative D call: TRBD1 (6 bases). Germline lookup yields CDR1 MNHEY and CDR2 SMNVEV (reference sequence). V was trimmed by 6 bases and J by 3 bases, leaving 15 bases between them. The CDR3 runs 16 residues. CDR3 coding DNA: TGTGCCAGCAGACGATACCCAGGGGATGGGGCCAACGTCCTGACTTTC. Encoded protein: CASRRYPGDGANVLTF. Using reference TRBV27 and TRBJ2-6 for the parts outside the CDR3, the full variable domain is EAQVTQNPRYLITVTGKKLTVTCSQNMNHEYMSWYRQDPGLGLRQIYYSMNVEVTDKGDVPEGYKVSRKEKRNFPLILESPSPNQTSLYFCASRRYPGDGANVLTFGAGSRLTVL.

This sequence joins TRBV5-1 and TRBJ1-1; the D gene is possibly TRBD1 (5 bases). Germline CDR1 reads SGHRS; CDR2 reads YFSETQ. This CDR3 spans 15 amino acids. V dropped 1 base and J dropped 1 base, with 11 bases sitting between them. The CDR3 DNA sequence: TGCGCCAGCAGCTTGTTATCAGGGTCGAACACTGAAGCTTTCTTT. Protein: CASSLLSGSNTEAFF. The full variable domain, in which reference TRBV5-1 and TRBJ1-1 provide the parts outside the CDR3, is KAGVTQTPRYLIKTRGQQVTLSCSPISGHRSVSWYQQTPGQGLQFLFEYFSETQRNKGNFPGRFSGRQFSNSRSEMNVSTLELGDSALYLCASSLLSGSNTEAFFGQGTRLTVV.

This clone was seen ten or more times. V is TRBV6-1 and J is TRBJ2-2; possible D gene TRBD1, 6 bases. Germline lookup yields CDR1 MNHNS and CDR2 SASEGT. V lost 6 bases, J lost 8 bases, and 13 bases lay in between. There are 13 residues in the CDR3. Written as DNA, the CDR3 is TGTGCCAGCAGCGGACAGAATATGGGGGAGCTGTTTTTT. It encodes CASSGQNMGELFF.

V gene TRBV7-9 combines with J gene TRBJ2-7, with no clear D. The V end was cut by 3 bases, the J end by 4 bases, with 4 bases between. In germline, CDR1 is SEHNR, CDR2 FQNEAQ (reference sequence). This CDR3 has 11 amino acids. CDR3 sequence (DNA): TGTGCCAGCAGCTTCATGTACGAGCAGTACTTC. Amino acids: CASSFMYEQYF.

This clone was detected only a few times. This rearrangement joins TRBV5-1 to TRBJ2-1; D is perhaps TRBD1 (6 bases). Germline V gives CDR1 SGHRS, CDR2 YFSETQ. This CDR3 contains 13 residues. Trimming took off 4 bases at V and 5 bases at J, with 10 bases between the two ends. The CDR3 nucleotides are TGCGCCAGCAGCATAGACAGGAACAATGAGCAGTTCTTC. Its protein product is CASSIDRNNEQFF.

CDR3 bases: TGTGCCAGCACGGTCCAAGACTACTATCAGCCCCAGCATTTT. Translating it yields CASTVQDYYQPQHF. This chain uses TRBV6-1 with TRBJ1-5; D is uncertain. V lost 7 bases and J lost 5, with 15 bases in between. The germline gives CDR1 MNHNS, CDR2 SASEGT. CDR3 length equals 14 residues.

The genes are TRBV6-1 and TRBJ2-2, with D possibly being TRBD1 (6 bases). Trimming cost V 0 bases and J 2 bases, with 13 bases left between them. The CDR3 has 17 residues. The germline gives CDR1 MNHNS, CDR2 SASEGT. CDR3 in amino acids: CASSEAPTGYNTGELFF. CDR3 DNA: TGTGCCAGCAGTGAAGCCCCAACAGGGTATAACACCGGGGAGCTGTTTTTT.

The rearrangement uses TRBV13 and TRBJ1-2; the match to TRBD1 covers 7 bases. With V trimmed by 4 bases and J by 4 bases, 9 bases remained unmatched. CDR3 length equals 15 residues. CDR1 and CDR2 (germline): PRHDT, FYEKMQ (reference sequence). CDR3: CASSSRGQDAYGYTF. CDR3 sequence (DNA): TGTGCCAGCAGCTCTCGCGGACAGGACGCCTATGGCTACACCTTC.

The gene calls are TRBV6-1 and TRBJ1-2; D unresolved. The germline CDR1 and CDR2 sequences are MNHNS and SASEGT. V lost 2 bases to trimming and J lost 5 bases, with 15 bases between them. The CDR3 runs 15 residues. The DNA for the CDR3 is TGTGCCAGCAGTGAAACCGCCCCGCGAAGTTATGGCTACACCTTC. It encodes CASSETAPRSYGYTF.

The CDR3 DNA sequence: TGTGCCAGCAGCTCCTGGAGGACCGGACAGGGTGTGAGGAAAGAGACCCAGTACTTC. This encodes CASSSWRTGQGVRKETQYF. The V call is TRBV11-2, the J call TRBJ2-5, with 8 bases aligning to TRBD1. The V gene's germline CDR1 is SGHAT and CDR2 FQNNGV. There are 19 residues in the CDR3. V shed 4 bases, J shed 3 bases, and the junction held 19 bases outside the gene matches.

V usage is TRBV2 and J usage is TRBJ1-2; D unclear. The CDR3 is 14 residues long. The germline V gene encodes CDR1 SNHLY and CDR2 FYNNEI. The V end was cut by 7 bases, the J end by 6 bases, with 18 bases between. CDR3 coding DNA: TGTGCCAGCAAGATTAACGACCTTCCTAATGGCTACACCTTC. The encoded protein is CASKINDLPNGYTF.

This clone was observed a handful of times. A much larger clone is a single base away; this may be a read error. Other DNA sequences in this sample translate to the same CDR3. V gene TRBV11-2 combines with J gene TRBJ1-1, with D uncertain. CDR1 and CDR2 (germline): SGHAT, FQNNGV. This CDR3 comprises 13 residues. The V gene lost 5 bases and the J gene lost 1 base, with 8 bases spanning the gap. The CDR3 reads CASSPGGNTEAFF. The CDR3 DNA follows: TGTGCCAGCAGCCCAGGAGGGAACACTGAAGCTTTCTTT.

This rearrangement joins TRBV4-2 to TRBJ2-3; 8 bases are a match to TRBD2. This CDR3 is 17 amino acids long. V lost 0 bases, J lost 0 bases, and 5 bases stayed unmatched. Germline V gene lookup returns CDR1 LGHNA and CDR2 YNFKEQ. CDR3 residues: CASSQEVAGISTDTQYF. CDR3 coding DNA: TGTGCCAGCAGCCAAGAAGTAGCGGGAATTAGCACAGATACGCAGTATTTT.

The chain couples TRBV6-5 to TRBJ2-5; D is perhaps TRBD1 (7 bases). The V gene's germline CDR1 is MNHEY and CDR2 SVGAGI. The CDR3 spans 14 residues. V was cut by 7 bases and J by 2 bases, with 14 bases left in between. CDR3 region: CASNNQGGQETQYF. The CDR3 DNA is TGTGCCAGCAATAACCAGGGGGGACAAGAGACCCAGTACTTC.

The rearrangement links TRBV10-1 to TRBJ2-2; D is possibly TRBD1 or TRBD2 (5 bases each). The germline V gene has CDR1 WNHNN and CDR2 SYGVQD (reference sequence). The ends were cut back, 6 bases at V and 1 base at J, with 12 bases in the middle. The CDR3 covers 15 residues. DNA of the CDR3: TGCGCCAGCAGCCGGGACCGACTGAACACCGGGGAGCTGTTTTTT. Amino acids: CASSRDRLNTGELFF.

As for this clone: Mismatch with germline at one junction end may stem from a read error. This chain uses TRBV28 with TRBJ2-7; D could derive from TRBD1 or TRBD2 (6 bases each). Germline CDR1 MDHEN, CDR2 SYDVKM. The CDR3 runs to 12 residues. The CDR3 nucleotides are TGTGCCAGCAGTTCTGCCTCGTGGGGGGCTGGGTTC. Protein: CASSSASWGAGF.

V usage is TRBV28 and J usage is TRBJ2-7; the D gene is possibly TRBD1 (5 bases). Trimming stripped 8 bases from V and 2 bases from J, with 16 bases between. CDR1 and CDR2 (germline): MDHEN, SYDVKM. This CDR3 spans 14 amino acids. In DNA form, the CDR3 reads TGTGCCAGCGGCCAGGGAATCCCCCCCTACGAGCAGTACTTC. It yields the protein CASGQGIPPYEQYF.

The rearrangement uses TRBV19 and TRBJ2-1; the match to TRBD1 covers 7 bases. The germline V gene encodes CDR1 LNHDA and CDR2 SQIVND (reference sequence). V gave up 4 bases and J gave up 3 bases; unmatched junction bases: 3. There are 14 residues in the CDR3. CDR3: CASSRGQSYNEQFF. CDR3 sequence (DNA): TGTGCCAGTAGTAGGGGACAGAGCTACAATGAGCAGTTCTTC. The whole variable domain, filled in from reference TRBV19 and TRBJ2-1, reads DGGITQSPKYLFRKEGQNVTLSCEQNLNHDAMYWYRQDPGQGLRLIYYSQIVNDFQKGDIAEGYSVSREKKESFPLTVTSAQKNPTAFYLCASSRGQSYNEQFFGPGTRLTVL.

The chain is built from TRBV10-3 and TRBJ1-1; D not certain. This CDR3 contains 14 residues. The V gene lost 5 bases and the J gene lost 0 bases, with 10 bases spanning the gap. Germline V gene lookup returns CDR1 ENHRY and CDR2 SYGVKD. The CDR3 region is CAISQRTVNTEAFF. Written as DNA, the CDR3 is TGTGCCATCAGTCAAAGGACGGTGAACACTGAAGCTTTCTTT.

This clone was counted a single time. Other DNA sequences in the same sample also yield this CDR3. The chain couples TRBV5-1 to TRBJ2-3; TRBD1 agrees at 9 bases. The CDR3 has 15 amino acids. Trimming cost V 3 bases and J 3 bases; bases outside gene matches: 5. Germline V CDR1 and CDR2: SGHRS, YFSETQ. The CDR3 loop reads CASSSGTGPTDTQYF. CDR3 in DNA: TGCGCCAGCAGCTCCGGGACAGGGCCTACAGATACGCAGTATTTT.

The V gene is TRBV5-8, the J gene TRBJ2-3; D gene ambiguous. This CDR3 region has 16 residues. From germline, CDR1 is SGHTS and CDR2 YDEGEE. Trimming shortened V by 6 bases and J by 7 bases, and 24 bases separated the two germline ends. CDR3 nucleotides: TGTGCCAGCACGCCCGACGGGCAGCACGCCGGATATACGCAGTATTTT. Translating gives CASTPDGQHAGYTQYF.

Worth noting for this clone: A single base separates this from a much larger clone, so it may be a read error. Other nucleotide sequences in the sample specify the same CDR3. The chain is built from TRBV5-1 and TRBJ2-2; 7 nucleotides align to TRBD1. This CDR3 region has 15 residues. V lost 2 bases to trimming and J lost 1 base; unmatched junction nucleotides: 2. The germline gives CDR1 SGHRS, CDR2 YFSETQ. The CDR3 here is CASSFGTENTGELFF. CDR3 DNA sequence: TGCGCCAGCAGCTTCGGGACAGAGAACACCGGGGAGCTGTTTTTT.

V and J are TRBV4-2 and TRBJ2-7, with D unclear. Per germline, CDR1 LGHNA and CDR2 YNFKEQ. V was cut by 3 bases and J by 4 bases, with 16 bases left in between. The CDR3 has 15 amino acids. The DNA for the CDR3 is TGTGCCAGCAGCCAGGGGTCGGAGTGGTCTTACGAGCAGTACTTC. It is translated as CASSQGSEWSYEQYF.